What follows are 29 T cell receptor beta chains derived from one specimen sequenced in a study of blood T cell dynamics during melanoma immunotherapy. Assay used: immunoSEQ multiplex PCR; TCRdb lists only in-frame clones, some missing. Counted here are approximately 25,000 clones, around 90% occurring once; the ten biggest clones make up about 4.9%. Time point noted: pre-treatment baseline. The source was blood, collected from a patient treated with checkpoint blockade. These receptors originate from a human donor with melanoma.

The chain has TRBV6-5 and TRBJ1-5; 7 bases are a match to TRBD1. Per germline, CDR1 MNHEY and CDR2 SVGAGI. J gave up 9 bases and V 6 bases, and 11 bases lay outside the gene matches. CDR3 length: 14 residues. The chain's CDR3 is CASRPAGQYPPQHF. CDR3 in DNA: TGTGCCAGCAGGCCTGCGGGACAGTATCCGCCCCAGCATTTT.

The chain links TRBV13 to TRBJ2-7; D remains unclear. Trimming removed 4 bases at V and 0 bases at J, with 1 base between. This CDR3 contains 11 residues. Germline V lookup: CDR1 PRHDT, CDR2 FYEKMQ (reference sequence). CDR3 amino acids: CASSSSYEQYF. The DNA of the CDR3 is TGTGCCAGCAGCTCCTCCTACGAGCAGTACTTC.

The chain joins TRBV11-2 to TRBJ1-1, with 7 bases lining up with TRBD1. This CDR3 has 15 amino acids. Trimming at V came to 6 bases and at J to 4 bases, leaving 11 bases not matched to a gene. Germline assignment: CDR1 SGHAT and CDR2 FQNNGV. The CDR3 DNA follows: TGTGCCAGCAGTCGACAGGGAACCGTCAGCACTGAAGCTTTCTTT. Residues: CASSRQGTVSTEAFF.

The chain has TRBV6-4 and TRBJ2-2, with unresolved D. Germline CDR1 reads MRHNA; CDR2 reads SNTAGT. The ends were cut back, 2 bases at V and 0 bases at J, with 4 bases in the middle. The CDR3 spans 14 residues. The CDR3 region is CASSDRANTGELFF. Here the CDR3 DNA reads TGTGCCAGCAGTGACAGGGCGAACACCGGGGAGCTGTTTTTT.

This rearrangement joins TRBV6-1 to TRBJ2-7; D unclear. The ends were cut back, 6 bases at V and 0 bases at J, with 9 bases in the middle. Germline V gene sequence: CDR1 MNHNS, CDR2 SASEGT. The CDR3 spans 13 residues. DNA for the CDR3: TGTGCCAGCAGCCAATACTACTCCTACGAGCAGTACTTC. Residues: CASSQYYSYEQYF.

The table lists this clone with a count of one. This chain links TRBV19 with TRBJ1-5; 9 nucleotides agree with TRBD1. The ends lost 8 bases at V and 2 bases at J; junction bases unmatched: 13. The CDR3 totals 17 residues. Germline lookup yields CDR1 LNHDA and CDR2 SQIVND (reference sequence). CDR3 amino acids: CASQDRGPSLGNQPQHF. The DNA for the CDR3 is TGTGCCAGTCAGGACAGGGGACCCTCGTTAGGCAATCAGCCCCAGCATTTT.

V is TRBV5-6 and J is TRBJ2-1; D ambiguous. V lost 0 bases and J lost 0, with 7 bases in between. This CDR3 region has 15 residues. CDR1 is SGHDT and CDR2 is YYEEEE in the germline V gene. The chain's CDR3 is CASSLDRSSYNEQFF. The CDR3 bases are TGTGCCAGCAGCTTGGACCGGAGCTCCTACAATGAGCAGTTCTTC.

This clone was seen just once. The chain uses TRBV27 and TRBJ2-7; D is undetermined. V lost 4 bases and J lost 7, with 8 bases in between. Germline V gives CDR1 MNHEY, CDR2 SMNVEV (reference sequence). This CDR3 contains 11 residues. This CDR3 is CASSSATEQYF. CDR3 in DNA: TGTGCCAGCAGTTCGGCAACTGAGCAGTACTTC.

The gene calls are TRBV11-3 and TRBJ2-7; 7 bases align to TRBD1. With 3 bases clipped from V and 2 bases from J, the junction kept 4 bases outside the gene matches. Per the germline V gene, CDR1 is SGHNT and CDR2 is YENEEA. This CDR3 contains 14 residues. This chain's CDR3 is CASSLAGGTYEQYF. The CDR3 coding sequence is TGTGCCAGCAGCTTGGCAGGGGGAACCTACGAGCAGTACTTC.

Written as DNA, the CDR3 is TGCGCCAGCAGCTTGGACTTTGGGGGCGGGGAGCTGTTTTTT. Its translation: CASSLDFGGGELFF. V gene TRBV5-1 combines with J gene TRBJ2-2, with D perhaps TRBD1 or TRBD2 (5 bases each). This CDR3 is 14 amino acids long. The germline CDR1 and CDR2 sequences are SGHRS and YFSETQ. Trimming took off 0 bases at V and 7 bases at J, with 10 bases between the two ends.

The chain uses TRBV29-1 and TRBJ2-3; D uncertain. CDR3 length equals 12 residues. The V gene lost 1 base and the J gene lost 0 bases, with 2 bases spanning the gap. Germline CDR1 and CDR2: SQVTM and ANQGSEA. CDR3 in amino acids: CSVEASTDTQYF. The CDR3 DNA is TGCAGCGTTGAAGCCAGCACAGATACGCAGTATTTT.

The chain uses TRBV9 and TRBJ2-7, with 14 bases lining up with TRBD2. This CDR3 contains 18 residues. The germline gives CDR1 SGDLS, CDR2 YYNGEE. With 3 bases clipped from V and 0 bases from J, the junction kept 8 bases outside the gene matches. The CDR3 nucleotides are TGTGCCAGCAGCGCCGGACTAGCGGGAGGTCCCAGCTCCTACGAGCAGTACTTC. Translating gives CASSAGLAGGPSSYEQYF. The variable domain in full, with the rest retrieved from reference TRBV9 and TRBJ2-7, is DSGVTQTPKHLITATGQRVTLRCSPRSGDLSVYWYQQSLDQGLQFLIQYYNGEERAKGNILERFSAQQFPDLHSELNLSSLELGDSALYFCASSAGLAGGPSSYEQYFGPGTRLTVT.

This rearrangement joins TRBV19 to TRBJ1-2; TRBD1 might be the D (6 bases). Deletions cut 7 bases from V and 5 bases from J, with 11 bases between. Germline V gives CDR1 LNHDA, CDR2 SQIVND (reference sequence). This CDR3 spans 12 amino acids. The CDR3 sequence: CASNLQGYGYTF. CDR3 coding DNA: TGTGCCAGTAATTTACAGGGTTATGGCTACACCTTC. Combining the CDR3 with reference TRBV19 and TRBJ1-2 gives the whole variable domain DGGITQSPKYLFRKEGQNVTLSCEQNLNHDAMYWYRQDPGQGLRLIYYSQIVNDFQKGDIAEGYSVSREKKESFPLTVTSAQKNPTAFYLCASNLQGYGYTFGSGTRLTVV.

V usage is TRBV10-3 and J usage is TRBJ2-6; D may be TRBD1 or TRBD2 (5 bases each). Germline V gene data show CDR1 as ENHRY and CDR2 as SYGVKD. V was clipped by 10 bases and J by 0 bases, with 10 bases between them. CDR3 length: 14 residues. CDR3 sequence (DNA): TGTGCCAACGGGGCAACCTCTGGGGCCAACGTCCTGACTTTC. It encodes CANGATSGANVLTF.

The chain is built from TRBV7-2 and TRBJ2-7, with D possibly TRBD2 on 7 matching bases. CDR1 SGHTA and CDR2 FQGNSA come from the germline V gene. The CDR3 runs 15 residues. Trimming shortened V by 5 bases and J by 2 bases, and 16 bases separated the two germline ends. The CDR3 is CASSAGAGHPYEQYF. The CDR3 DNA follows: TGTGCCAGCAGCGCGGGGGCAGGTCACCCCTACGAGCAGTACTTC.

The genes are TRBV5-1 and TRBJ1-2, with TRBD1 identical over 7 bases. V was clipped by 3 bases and J by 1 base; unmatched bases: 3. Germline values: CDR1 SGHRS, CDR2 YFSETQ. This CDR3 has 14 residues. CDR3 nucleotide sequence: TGCGCCAGCAGCTCGGGACAGTTTAACTATGGCTACACCTTC. It translates to CASSSGQFNYGYTF. Combining the CDR3 with reference TRBV5-1 and TRBJ1-2 gives the whole variable domain KAGVTQTPRYLIKTRGQQVTLSCSPISGHRSVSWYQQTPGQGLQFLFEYFSETQRNKGNFPGRFSGRQFSNSRSEMNVSTLELGDSALYLCASSSGQFNYGYTFGSGTRLTVV.

V and J are TRBV6-5 and TRBJ1-1, with D hard to call. Germline CDR1 is MNHEY and CDR2 is SVGAGI. CDR3 length equals 13 residues. The ends were cut back, 4 bases at V and 10 bases at J, with 16 bases in the middle. In DNA form, the CDR3 reads TGTGCCAGCAGTTCCCTCCACGGCTACTTAGCTTTCTTT. This gives the protein CASSSLHGYLAFF.

The chain employs TRBV6-1 and TRBJ2-7; D not resolved. V lost 2 bases and J 2 bases, leaving 10 bases between the germline ends. Germline loops: CDR1 MNHNS, CDR2 SASEGT. The CDR3 runs to 14 residues. The CDR3 DNA follows: TGTGCCAGCAGTGAAAACCGGAAGACCTACGAGCAGTACTTC. It encodes CASSENRKTYEQYF.

This clone was recorded a few times. The chain joins TRBV4-2 to TRBJ1-1; D unclear. The V end lost 4 bases, the J end lost 4 bases, and 13 bases lay between the germline ends. The germline V gene has CDR1 LGHNA and CDR2 YNFKEQ. CDR3 length: 14 amino acids. The CDR3 DNA reads as TGTGCCAGCAGCCCAGGAAGACTTGTCACTGAAGCTTTCTTT. Translation: CASSPGRLVTEAFF.

The chain has TRBV28 and TRBJ2-1, with 7 bases fitting TRBD2. The junction had 18 bases not matched to a gene; V was cut back by 8 bases and J by 8 bases. The germline CDR1 and CDR2 sequences are MDHEN and SYDVKM. This CDR3 has 16 amino acids. The CDR3 DNA sequence: TGTGCCAGCGGACCCTCGAGTGGGAGGGCTCGAGATGAGCAGTTCTTC. It translates to CASGPSSGRARDEQFF.

CDR3 in amino acids: CASSRTSGIGYEQYF. Here the CDR3 DNA reads TGTGCCAGCAGCCGGACTAGCGGGATAGGGTACGAGCAGTACTTC. The V and J genes are TRBV6-5 and TRBJ2-7; 12 bases align to TRBD2. CDR1 MNHEY and CDR2 SVGAGI come from the germline V gene. V lost 6 bases, J lost 4 bases, and 7 bases stayed unmatched. This CDR3 spans 15 amino acids.

The gene calls are TRBV5-1 and TRBJ2-7, with 10 bases lining up with TRBD2. From germline, CDR1 is SGHRS and CDR2 YFSETQ. J lost 2 bases, V lost 5 bases, and 7 bases had no gene match. The CDR3 is 15 amino acids. This CDR3 reads CASRAGLAVTYEQYF. Written as DNA, the CDR3 is TGCGCCAGCAGAGCCGGACTAGCGGTAACCTACGAGCAGTACTTC.

Written as DNA, the CDR3 is TGTGCCAGCAGTTTGGGCGGGGTGAATAGCAATCAGCCCCAGCATTTT. It is translated as CASSLGGVNSNQPQHF. The chain combines TRBV28 with TRBJ1-5; D remains ambiguous. The V end was cut by 3 bases, the J end by 0 bases, with 12 bases between. The CDR3 loop spans 16 amino acids. Looked up from germline, CDR1 is MDHEN and CDR2 is SYDVKM.

The V call is TRBV19, the J call TRBJ2-1; D uncertain. The CDR3 spans 15 residues. V was clipped by 5 bases and J by 2 bases, with 13 bases between them. Germline CDR1 and CDR2: LNHDA and SQIVND (reference sequence). CDR3 sequence reads: CASSSAGLPYNEQFF. The CDR3 region has the DNA TGTGCCAGTAGTTCCGCAGGTCTTCCCTACAATGAGCAGTTCTTC.

The chain uses TRBV18 and TRBJ2-7, with D possibly being TRBD2 (6 bases). The V gene's germline CDR1 is KGHSH and CDR2 LQKENI. Trimming left V 2 bases short and J 7 bases short, with 12 bases between. The CDR3 consists of 13 residues. CDR3 protein: CASSPGSSEEQYF. The CDR3, as DNA: TGTGCCAGCTCACCAGGGTCTAGCGAAGAGCAGTACTTC.

The V call is TRBV5-6, the J call TRBJ1-3; no reliable D call. The CDR3 totals 14 residues. Germline loops: CDR1 SGHDT, CDR2 YYEEEE. V was shortened by 2 bases and J by 0 bases, with 6 bases between the two germline ends. Here the CDR3 reads CASSFAYSGNTIYF. CDR3 bases: TGTGCCAGCAGCTTCGCTTACTCTGGAAACACCATATATTTT.

The V call is TRBV6-5, the J call TRBJ2-5, with TRBD1 matching over 7 bases. CDR1 MNHEY and CDR2 SVGAGI come from the germline V gene. The CDR3 contains 15 residues. Trimming removed 2 bases from V and 1 base from J; junction bases left unmatched: 4. Here the CDR3 DNA reads TGTGCCAGCAGTTACAGGGGGCTAGGCCAAGAGACCCAGTACTTC. It yields the protein CASSYRGLGQETQYF.

The chain uses TRBV7-9 and TRBJ1-2; 8 positions match TRBD1. The CDR3 totals 13 residues. Germline V gene lookup returns CDR1 SEHNR and CDR2 FQNEAQ (reference sequence). Unmatched junction bases numbered 1, after V lost 1 base and J lost 6 bases. Written as DNA, the CDR3 is TGTGCCAGCAGCTTAGACAGGGGGAATGGCTACACCTTC. It translates to CASSLDRGNGYTF.

CDR3 DNA: TGTGCCAGCTCACCAAGCCTGGCGGGAGAGGAGGAGACCCAGTACTTC. Translation: CASSPSLAGEEETQYF. The rearrangement joins TRBV18 to TRBJ2-5; 7 nucleotides match TRBD2. The CDR3 loop spans 16 amino acids. Unmatched junction bases numbered 11, after V lost 2 bases and J lost 5 bases. Germline CDR1 reads KGHSH; CDR2 reads LQKENI. The whole variable domain, filled in from reference TRBV18 and TRBJ2-5, reads NAGVMQNPRHLVRRRGQEARLRCSPMKGHSHVYWYRQLPEEGLKFMVYLQKENIIDESGMPKERFSAEFPKEGPSILRIQQVVRGDSAAYFCASSPSLAGEEETQYFGPGTRLLVL.